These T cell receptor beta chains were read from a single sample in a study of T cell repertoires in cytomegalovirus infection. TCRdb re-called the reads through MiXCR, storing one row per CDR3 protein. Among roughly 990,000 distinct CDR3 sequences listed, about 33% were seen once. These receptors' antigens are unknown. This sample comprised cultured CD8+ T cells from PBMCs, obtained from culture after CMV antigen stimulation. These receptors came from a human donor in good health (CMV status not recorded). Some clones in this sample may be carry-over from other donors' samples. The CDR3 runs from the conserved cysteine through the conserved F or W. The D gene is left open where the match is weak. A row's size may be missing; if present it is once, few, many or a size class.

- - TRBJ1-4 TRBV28 CASRKLGVNEKLFF TGTGCCAGTAGGAAATTGGGGGTTAATGAAAAACTGTTTTTT
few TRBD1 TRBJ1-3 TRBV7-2 CASSLPRTGKSSGNTIYF TGTGCCAGCAGCTTACCTAGGACAGGGAAGAGCTCTGGAAACACCATATATTTT
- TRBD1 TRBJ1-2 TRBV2 CASSSPGTVILKDYGYTF TGTGCCAGCAGTTCACCCGGGACAGTGATTCTTAAGGACTATGGCTACACCTTC
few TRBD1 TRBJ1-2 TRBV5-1 CASSMRQGVHYGYTF TGCGCCAGCAGCATGCGACAGGGGGTTCACTATGGCTACACCTTC
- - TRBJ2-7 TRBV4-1 CASSRGTGGYEQYF TGCGCCAGCAGCCGAGGGACCGGTGGGTACGAGCAGTACTTC
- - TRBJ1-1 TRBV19 CASNTGLNTEAFF TGTGCCAGTAATACAGGGCTGAACACTGAAGCTTTCTTT
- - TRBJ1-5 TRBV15 CATSENSFLASNQPQHF TGTGCCACCAGCGAAAACTCCTTCCTGGCTAGCAATCAGCCCCAGCATTTT
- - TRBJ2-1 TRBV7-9 CASSSTGDPWDEQFF TGTGCCAGCAGCTCTACAGGAGACCCCTGGGATGAGCAGTTCTTC
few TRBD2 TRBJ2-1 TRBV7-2 CASSFGLDPPYNEQFF TGTGCCAGCAGCTTTGGACTAGACCCACCCTACAATGAGCAGTTCTTC
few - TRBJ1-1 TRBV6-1 CASNDFSNTEAFF TGTGCCAGCAATGATTTTTCGAACACTGAAGCTTTCTTT
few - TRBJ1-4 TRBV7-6 CASSLGGGLSTNEKLFF TGTGCCAGCAGCTTAGGGGGCGGATTATCAACTAATGAAAAACTGTTTTTT
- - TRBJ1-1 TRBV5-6 CASSLARPLLGPTEAFF TGTGCCAGCAGCTTGGCCAGACCGCTCTTGGGGCCCACTGAAGCTTTCTTT
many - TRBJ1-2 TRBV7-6 CASSLSPPQGQIEANYGYTF TGTGCCAGCAGCCTTAGCCCCCCTCAAGGACAGATAGAAGCTAACTATGGCTACACCTTC
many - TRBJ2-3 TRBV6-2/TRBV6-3 CASSYSEMPDTQYF TGTGCCAGCAGTTACTCGGAGATGCCAGATACGCAGTATTTT
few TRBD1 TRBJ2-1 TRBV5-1 CASSLDGDRGPRRYNEQFF TGCGCCAGCAGCTTGGATGGGGACAGGGGCCCCCGGAGATACAATGAGCAGTTCTTC
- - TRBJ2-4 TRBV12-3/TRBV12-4 CASSYSPMGPKNIQYF TGTGCCAGCAGTTATTCCCCAATGGGACCCAAAAACATTCAGTACTTC
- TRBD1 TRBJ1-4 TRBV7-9 CASRSGQDVNEKLFF TGTGCCAGCAGATCAGGACAGGACGTTAATGAAAAACTGTTTTTT
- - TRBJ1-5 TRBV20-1 CSARDPGVGVSKVQHF TGCAGTGCTAGGGATCCAGGGGTCGGGGTGTCGAAGGTCCAGCATTTT
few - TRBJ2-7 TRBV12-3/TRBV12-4 CASSLSGGGYEQYF TGTGCCAGCAGTTTGTCTGGGGGCGGGTACGAGCAGTACTTC